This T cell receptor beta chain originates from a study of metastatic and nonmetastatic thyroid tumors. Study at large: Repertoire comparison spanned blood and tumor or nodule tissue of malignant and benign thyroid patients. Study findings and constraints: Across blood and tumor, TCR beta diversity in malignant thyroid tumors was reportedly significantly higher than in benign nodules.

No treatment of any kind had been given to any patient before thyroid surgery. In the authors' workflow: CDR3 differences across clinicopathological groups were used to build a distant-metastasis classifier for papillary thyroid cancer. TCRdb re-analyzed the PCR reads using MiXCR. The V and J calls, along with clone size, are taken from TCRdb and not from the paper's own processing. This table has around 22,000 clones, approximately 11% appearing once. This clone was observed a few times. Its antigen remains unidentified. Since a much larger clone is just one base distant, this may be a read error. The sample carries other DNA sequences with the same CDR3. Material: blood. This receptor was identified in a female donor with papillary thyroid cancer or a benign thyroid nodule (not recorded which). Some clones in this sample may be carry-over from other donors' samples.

The CDR3 spells CSVTSSGANVLTF. As DNA, the CDR3 is TGCAGCGTCACAAGTTCTGGGGCCAACGTCCTGACTTTC. V is TRBV29-1 and J is TRBJ2-6; D gene ambiguous. Germline V lookup: CDR1 SQVTM, CDR2 ANQGSEA. The CDR3 length is 13 residues. Trimming removed 6 bases from V and 1 base from J, with 7 bases in between.